This TCR beta chain was retrieved from a study of quantifying T cell responses using KT2 cells. Study-wide context: cDNA was made from DNase-treated RNA using alpha and beta constant primers. The T4 ligation step was estimated to exceed 10% efficiency under optimum conditions. Study results and limitations: Even the lowest spike-in, about one KT2 cell per 100,000 PBMC, yielded detectable KT2 sequences.

CDR1 is LNHNV, CDR2 YYDKDF, per germline (reference sequence). This CDR3 region has 12 residues. A single-stranded UMI oligo with SP2 sequence was ligated to cDNA 3' ends. First-round PCR used about 4 cycles and beta primers RC1.1 and RC1.2 covering TRBC1 and TRBC2. From the second PCR onward, TCR alpha and beta chains were processed separately. TCRdb recomputed calls from the UMI-ligation and nested PCR reads with MiXCR, one row per CDR3 protein. The sample consists of more than 55,000 distinct CDR3 sequences, roughly an eighth of them appearing once. Comments on this clonotype: What it binds is not known.

The receptor was isolated from a human donor. The V call is TRBV15, the J call TRBJ2-1; no firm D call. Input material: PBMCs spiked with cells of the T cell clone KT2. Here the CDR3 reads CSVKGFYNEQFF. CDR3 in DNA: TGTTCTGTAAAGGGCTTCTACAATGAGCAGTTCTTC.